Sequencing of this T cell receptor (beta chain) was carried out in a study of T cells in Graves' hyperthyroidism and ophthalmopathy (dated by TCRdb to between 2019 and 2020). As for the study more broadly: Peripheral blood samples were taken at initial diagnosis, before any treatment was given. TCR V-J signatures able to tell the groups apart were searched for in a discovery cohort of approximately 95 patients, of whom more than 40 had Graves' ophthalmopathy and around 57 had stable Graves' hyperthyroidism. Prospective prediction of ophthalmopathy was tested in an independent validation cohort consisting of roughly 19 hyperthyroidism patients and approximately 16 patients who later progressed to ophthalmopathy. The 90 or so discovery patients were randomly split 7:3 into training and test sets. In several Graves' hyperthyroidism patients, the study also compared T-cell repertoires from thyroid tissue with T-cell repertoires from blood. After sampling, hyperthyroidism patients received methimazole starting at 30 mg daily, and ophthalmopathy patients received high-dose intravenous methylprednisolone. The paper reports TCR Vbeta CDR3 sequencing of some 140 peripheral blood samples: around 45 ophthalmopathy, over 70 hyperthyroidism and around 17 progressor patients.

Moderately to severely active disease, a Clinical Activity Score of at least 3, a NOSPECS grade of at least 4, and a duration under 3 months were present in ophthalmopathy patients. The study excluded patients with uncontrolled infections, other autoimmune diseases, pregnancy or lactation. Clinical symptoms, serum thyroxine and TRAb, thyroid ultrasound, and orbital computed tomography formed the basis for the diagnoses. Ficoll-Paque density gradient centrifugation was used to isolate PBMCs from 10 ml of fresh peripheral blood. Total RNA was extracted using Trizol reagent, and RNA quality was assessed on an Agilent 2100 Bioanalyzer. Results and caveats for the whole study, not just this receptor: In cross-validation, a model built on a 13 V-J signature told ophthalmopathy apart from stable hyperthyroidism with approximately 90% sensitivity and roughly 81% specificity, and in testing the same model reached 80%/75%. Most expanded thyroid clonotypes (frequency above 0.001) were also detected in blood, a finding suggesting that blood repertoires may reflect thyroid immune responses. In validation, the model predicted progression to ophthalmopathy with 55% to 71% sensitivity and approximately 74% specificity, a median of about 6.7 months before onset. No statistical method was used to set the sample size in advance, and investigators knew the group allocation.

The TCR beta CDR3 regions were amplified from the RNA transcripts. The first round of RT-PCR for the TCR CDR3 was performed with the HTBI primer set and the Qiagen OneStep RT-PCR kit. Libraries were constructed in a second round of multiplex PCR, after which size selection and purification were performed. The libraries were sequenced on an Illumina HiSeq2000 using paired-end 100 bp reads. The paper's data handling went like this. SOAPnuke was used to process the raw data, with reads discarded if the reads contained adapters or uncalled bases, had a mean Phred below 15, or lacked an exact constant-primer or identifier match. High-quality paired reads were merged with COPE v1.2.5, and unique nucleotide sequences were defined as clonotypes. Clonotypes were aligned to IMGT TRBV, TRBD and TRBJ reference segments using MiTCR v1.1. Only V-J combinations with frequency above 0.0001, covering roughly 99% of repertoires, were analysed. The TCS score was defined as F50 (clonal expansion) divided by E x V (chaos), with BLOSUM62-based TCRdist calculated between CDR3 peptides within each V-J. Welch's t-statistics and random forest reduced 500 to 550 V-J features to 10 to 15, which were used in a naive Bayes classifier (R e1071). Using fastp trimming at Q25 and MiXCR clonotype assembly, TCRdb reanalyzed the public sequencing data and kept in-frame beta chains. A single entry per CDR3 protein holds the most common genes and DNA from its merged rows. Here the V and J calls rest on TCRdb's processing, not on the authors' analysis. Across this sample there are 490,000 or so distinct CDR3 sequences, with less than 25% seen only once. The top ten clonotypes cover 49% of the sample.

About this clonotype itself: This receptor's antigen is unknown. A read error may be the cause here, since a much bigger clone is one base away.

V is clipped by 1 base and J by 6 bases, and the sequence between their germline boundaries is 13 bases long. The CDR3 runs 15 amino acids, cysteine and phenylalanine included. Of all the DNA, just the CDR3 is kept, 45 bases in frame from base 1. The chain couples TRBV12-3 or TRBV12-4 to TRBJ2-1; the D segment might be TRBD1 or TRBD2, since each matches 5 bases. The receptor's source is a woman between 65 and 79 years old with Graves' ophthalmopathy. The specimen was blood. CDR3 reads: CASSLGGWASNEQFF. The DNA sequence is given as TGTGCCAGCAGTTTAGGGGGGTGGGCCTCCAATGAGCAGTTCTTC.